These 7 T cell receptor beta chains came from one sample sequenced in a study of blood T cell repertoires in COVID-19. Some clones are missing from TCRdb's copy, which holds only in-frame ones; the method was immunoSEQ multiplex PCR. Of some 150,000 clones listed, 85% to 90% are singletons. The source material was peripheral blood. The receptor source for this set is a woman aged 80 or over with acute or convalescent COVID-19.

This chain joins TRBV24-1 and TRBJ2-3; D is possibly TRBD1 (6 bases). The germline V gene encodes CDR1 KGHDR and CDR2 SFDVKD. The V and J ends lost 3 bases and 0 bases respectively, with 12 bases between them. The CDR3 length is 16 residues. The CDR3 DNA sequence: TGTGCCACCAGTGATCCCCGGGGACATAGCACAGATACGCAGTATTTT. Its protein product is CATSDPRGHSTDTQYF.

This sequence joins TRBV3-1 (or the pseudogene TRBV3-2) and TRBJ2-7; weak D call: TRBD1 (5 bases). The CDR3 length is 13 residues. V was shortened by 3 bases and J by 6 bases, with 12 bases between the two germline ends. The germline CDR1 and CDR2 sequences are LGHDT and YNNKEL (reference sequence). CDR3 coding DNA: TGTGCCAGCAGCCATCTCCGCAGGGTCGAGCAGTACTTC. Its translation is CASSHLRRVEQYF.

The sample holds one count of this clone. This sequence joins TRBV18 and TRBJ1-2; D not resolved. CDR1 is KGHSH and CDR2 is LQKENI in the germline V gene. CDR3 length: 15 amino acids. V lost 2 bases and J lost 0, with 10 bases in between. The CDR3 loop reads CASSPEGTANYGYTF. CDR3 nucleotide sequence: TGTGCCAGCTCACCAGAGGGAACAGCTAACTATGGCTACACCTTC. The full variable domain, its missing parts supplied by reference TRBV18 and TRBJ1-2, is NAGVMQNPRHLVRRRGQEARLRCSPMKGHSHVYWYRQLPEEGLKFMVYLQKENIIDESGMPKERFSAEFPKEGPSILRIQQVVRGDSAAYFCASSPEGTANYGYTFGSGTRLTVV.

The CDR3 nucleotides read TGTGCCACCGGTGTGTATGACACCGGGGAGCTGTTTTTT. Translation gives CATGVYDTGELFF. V gene TRBV2 combines with J gene TRBJ2-2; no reliable D call. The CDR3 covers 13 residues. Germline CDR1 reads SNHLY; CDR2 reads FYNNEI. Trimming removed 10 bases from V and 3 bases from J, with 12 bases in between.

The rearrangement links TRBV6-1 to TRBJ2-1; 9 bases line up with TRBD1. In germline, CDR1 is MNHNS, CDR2 SASEGT. This CDR3 is built from 16 residues. Trimming cost V 4 bases and J 4 bases; bases outside gene matches: 8. CDR3 sequence (DNA): TGTGCCAGCAGTGCTTCAGACAGGGGGATATACAATGAGCAGTTCTTC. Protein product: CASSASDRGIYNEQFF.

CDR3 nucleotide sequence: TGTGCCAGCAGCTTATTCCGGGACACCCAGCATTTT. Translating it yields CASSLFRDTQHF. The rearrangement uses TRBV5-8 and TRBJ1-5; possible D gene TRBD1, 6 bases. V lost 2 bases to trimming and J lost 11 bases, with 11 bases between them. Germline V gene data show CDR1 as SGHTS and CDR2 as YDEGEE. CDR3 length equals 12 residues.

V usage is TRBV19 and J usage is TRBJ1-1, with D maybe TRBD1 (6 bases). This CDR3 has 18 amino acids. The germline V gene has CDR1 LNHDA and CDR2 SQIVND (reference sequence). V lost 4 bases, J lost 1 base, and 22 bases lay in between. CDR3 coding DNA: TGTGCCAGTAGTAAGACCCCCGACCGGCAGGGGAGGAACACTGAAGCTTTCTTT. Protein: CASSKTPDRQGRNTEAFF.